Each of the 3 T cell receptor beta chains below was sequenced from the same sample in a study of naive and memory T cell subsets. Study-wide points: Possibly reflecting memory cells re-expressing CD45RA, a few larger clonotypes occurred in naive repertoires, especially CD8.

These receptors' targets are unknown. Two oligonucleotides, mixed equimolar, formed the beta constant-region primer covering TRBC1 and TRBC2. Four rounds of PCR amplified the ligated cDNA using nested alpha and beta constant-region primers plus SP2. TCRdb used MiXCR to reprocess the UMI-ligation and nested PCR reads, holding one entry per CDR3 protein. Found here are 98,000 or so distinct CDR3 sequences, approximately 10% of them singletons; the top ten hold approximately 0.14%. Specimen: naive CD4+ T cells from blood. The source of these receptors is a human donor in good health.

Only a few counts were recorded for this clonotype. This rearrangement joins TRBV6-5 to TRBJ2-7, with 8 bases that match TRBD1. The CDR3 has 14 amino acids. The germline CDR1 and CDR2 sequences are MNHEY and SVGAGI. V was pared by 2 bases and J by 5 bases, with 5 bases of the junction left unmatched. CDR3 DNA: TGTGCCAGCAGTTACGACAGGGGCGGGAACGAGCAGTACTTC. Encoded protein: CASSYDRGGNEQYF.

In the case of this clonotype: This may come from a read error, since a much larger clone is one base off. The chain employs TRBV10-3 and TRBJ2-7; D may be TRBD1 (6 bases). Per the germline V gene, CDR1 is ENHRY and CDR2 is SYGVKD. The CDR3 is 12 amino acids. CDR3 protein: CAVSSQGYEQYF. CDR3 nucleotide sequence: TGTGCCGTCAGTTCACAGGGTTACGAGCAGTACTTC.

The CDR3 bases are TGCAGTTTCAGACGGGGAGGGAGCTACGAGCAGTACTTC. This encodes CSFRRGGSYEQYF. The V call is TRBV20-1, the J call TRBJ2-7; 7 positions agree with TRBD2. The CDR3 is made up of 13 amino acids. The V and J ends lost 8 bases and 3 bases, in that order; junction bases with no gene match: 10. The germline V gene encodes CDR1 DFQATT and CDR2 SNEGSKA (reference sequence).